The following is a T cell receptor beta chain sequence with its context. The antigen is unknown. These data belong to a study of cytomegalovirus exposure and HLA in healthy donors. Study-wide results and limits: Previously analyzed data showed that most TCR beta V segments were productive at a frequency of about 90% or about 30%. CMV serostatus was the only immune exposure information that was available. A cluster of highly shared sequence variants was likely a sequencing artifact.

The ends were cut back, 5 bases at V and 6 bases at J, with 14 bases in the middle. Germline CDR1 is MNHEY and CDR2 is SVGAGI. The CDR3 runs to 13 residues. 60 Vbeta and 13 Jbeta primers were used in PCR. The protocol was immunoSEQ multiplex PCR, while the TCRdb copy is restricted to in-frame clones and leaves out a portion. Of some 170,000 clones in the sample, about 77% were seen once. Sequenced input: PBMCs. The TCR was taken from a woman in her 50s in good health and CMV-seronegative. This chain uses TRBV6-5 with TRBJ2-7; D is perhaps TRBD1 (5 bases). The CDR3 DNA is TGTGCCAGCAGTCCCCAGGGTTTTGGCGAGCAGTACTTC. The encoded protein is CASSPQGFGEQYF.